The rows below give T cell receptor beta chains drawn from one sample of a study of CD8 T cells in ankylosing spondylitis. MiXCR was run by TCRdb on the 5' RACE reads, yielding one entry per CDR3 protein. The table lists a few hundred thousand distinct CDR3 sequences, under 20% of them singletons, with more than 25% in the top ten. Sequences were obtained from blood, either unsorted or a sorted T cell fraction (not recorded which). These TCRs come from a male donor with ankylosing spondylitis or in good health (not recorded which). Each CDR3 is given with its conserved first and last residue. A D gene is named only where the DNA matches it firmly. Clone size is given for some rows only: seen once, a few or many times, or a class if the clone is expanded.

TRBV5-6	-	TRBD2	TRBJ2-7	14	CASSFGLASREQYF	TGTGCCAGCAGCTTTGGACTAGCCTCCCGCGAGCAGTACTTC
TRBV13	few	-	TRBJ1-5	14	CASSLRDTNQPQHF	TGTGCCAGCAGCCTCCGGGACACCAATCAGCCCCAGCATTTT
TRBV6-6	many	-	TRBJ2-5	12	CASSPAVETQYF	TGTGCCAGCAGCCCCGCAGTGGAGACCCAGTACTTC
TRBV28	many	TRBD1	TRBJ2-5	16	CASSSWTGSHGRTQYF	TGTGCCAGCAGTTCTTGGACAGGGTCCCATGGTAGGACCCAGTACTTC
TRBV4-3	few	-	TRBJ2-1	14	CASSHEPENNEQFF	TGCGCCAGCAGCCACGAACCCGAAAACAATGAGCAGTTCTTC
TRBV6-2/TRBV6-3	few	-	TRBJ1-4	16	CASRRTHPATNEKLFF	TGTGCCAGCAGACGAACCCACCCTGCAACTAATGAAAAACTGTTTTTT
TRBV6-1	many	-	TRBJ2-7	14	CASSNDREAYEQYF	TGTGCCAGCAGCAACGACAGGGAGGCCTACGAGCAGTACTTC
TRBV29-1	-	-	TRBJ2-7	11	CSVEFGYEQYF	TGCAGCGTTGAGTTTGGGTACGAGCAGTACTTC
TRBV2	-	-	TRBJ2-7	14	CASSEARVSYEQYF	TGTGCCAGCAGTGAAGCGCGGGTATCCTACGAGCAGTACTTC
TRBV7-8	many	-	TRBJ2-1	18	CASSLYIRGLSALNEQFF	TGTGCCAGCAGCTTATATATCCGGGGTTTGTCGGCCCTCAATGAGCAGTTCTTC
TRBV4-3	few	TRBD2	TRBJ2-1	16	CASSQDSGMAYNEQFF	TGCGCCAGCAGCCAAGATAGCGGGATGGCCTACAATGAGCAGTTCTTC
TRBV29-1	-	-	TRBJ1-2	16	CSVFGTSRDGSYGYTF	TGCAGCGTTTTCGGGACTTCTAGGGACGGCAGCTATGGCTACACCTTC
TRBV9	once	-	TRBJ1-1	14	CASSVVGLNTEAFF	TGTGCCAGCAGCGTAGTGGGGCTTAACACTGAAGCTTTCTTT
TRBV28	few	TRBD2	TRBJ2-2	17	CASSLMNSGGAGGELFF	TGTGCCAGCAGTTTGATGAACTCCGGGGGGGCCGGCGGGGAGCTGTTTTTT
TRBV29-1	few	-	TRBJ2-5	13	CSVELALQETQYF	TGCAGCGTAGAGCTAGCGCTCCAAGAGACCCAGTACTTC
TRBV4-1	-	-	TRBJ2-2	17	CASSQDLQGANTGELFF	TGCGCCAGCAGCCAAGATTTACAGGGAGCGAACACCGGGGAGCTGTTTTTT
TRBV4-3	few	-	TRBJ2-7	14	CASSQDRLYYEQYF	TGCGCCAGCAGCCAAGATCGATTATACTACGAGCAGTACTTC
TRBV29-1	-	-	TRBJ1-1	12	CSVGTRATEAFF	TGCAGCGTAGGGACCAGGGCCACTGAAGCTTTCTTT
TRBV3-1	few	-	TRBJ2-3	15	CASSQDITETDTQYF	TGTGCCAGCAGCCAAGATATAACGGAGACAGATACGCAGTATTTT
TRBV4-1	few	-	TRBJ2-1	14	CASSQEDVGFEQFF	TGCGCCAGCAGCCAAGAGGACGTCGGGTTTGAGCAGTTCTTC
TRBV6-1	-	-	TRBJ1-5	14	CASSARGRNQPQHF	TGTGCCAGCAGTGCACGGGGCCGGAATCAGCCCCAGCATTTT
TRBV27	-	-	TRBJ2-3	15	CASSFGRGDTDTQYF	TGTGCCAGCAGTTTTGGCAGGGGGGACACAGATACGCAGTATTTT
TRBV29-1	many	-	TRBJ2-7	13	CSVEARGGSEQYF	TGCAGCGTTGAAGCCAGGGGCGGTTCCGAGCAGTACTTC
TRBV4-1	-	TRBD2	TRBJ2-7	14	CASSVGGLWSEQYF	TGCGCCAGCAGTGTGGGGGGGTTATGGAGCGAGCAGTACTTC
TRBV7-9	-	-	TRBJ2-7	15	CASSLVFDSAYEQYF	TGTGCCAGCAGCTTAGTTTTTGACAGCGCCTACGAGCAGTACTTC
TRBV27	-	-	TRBJ2-1	14	CASSYNPRGNEQFF	TGTGCCAGCAGTTACAACCCCCGTGGCAATGAGCAGTTCTTC
TRBV27	-	TRBD1	TRBJ2-7	14	CSSSLGQGRLEQYF	TGTTCCAGCAGTTTGGGACAGGGCCGCCTCGAGCAGTACTTC
TRBV6-2/TRBV6-3	-	TRBD2	TRBJ2-1	12	CASGGLAQEQFF	TGTGCCAGCGGGGGACTAGCTCAGGAGCAGTTCTTC
TRBV4-1	-	-	TRBJ1-1	16	CASSQDPSGSAPEAFF	TGCGCCAGCAGCCAAGATCCGTCGGGGTCAGCCCCTGAAGCTTTCTTT
TRBV11-2	many	TRBD2	TRBJ2-1	20	CASSLGASGSPGRTYNEQFF	TGTGCCAGCAGCTTGGGGGCTAGCGGGAGCCCAGGTCGGACCTACAATGAGCAGTTCTTC
TRBV19	-	TRBD1	TRBJ1-2	14	CASAWTGTNYGYTF	TGTGCCAGTGCTTGGACAGGGACCAACTATGGCTACACCTTC
TRBV5-6	few	TRBD2	TRBJ2-3	17	CASSWGLAGGNTDTQYF	TGTGCCAGCAGCTGGGGACTAGCGGGAGGAAACACAGATACGCAGTATTTT
TRBV12-3/TRBV12-4	few	TRBD2	TRBJ2-7	15	CASSRGLALSYEQYF	TGTGCCAGCAGCCGCGGACTAGCCCTTTCCTACGAGCAGTACTTC
TRBV7-9	many	-	TRBJ2-3	16	CASSHDWGRGTDTQYF	TGTGCCAGCAGCCACGACTGGGGTCGAGGCACAGATACGCAGTATTTT
TRBV13	-	-	TRBJ2-4	11	CASNTENIQYF	TGTGCCAGCAACACGGAAAACATTCAGTACTTC
TRBV27	-	TRBD2	TRBJ2-1	16	CASRPLAGGLYNEQFF	TGTGCCAGCAGGCCACTAGCGGGAGGGCTATACAATGAGCAGTTCTTC
TRBV7-9	-	-	TRBJ2-1	14	CASSLGGNGNEQFF	TGTGCCAGCAGCTTAGGCGGGAATGGGAATGAGCAGTTCTTC
TRBV12-3/TRBV12-4	-	-	TRBJ1-1	14	CASSSGHRNTEAFF	TGTGCCAGCAGCTCGGGACACCGAAACACTGAAGCTTTCTTT
TRBV12-3/TRBV12-4	-	-	TRBJ1-2	15	CASSLVGGSHYGYTF	TGTGCCAGCAGTTTAGTAGGGGGAAGTCACTATGGCTACACCTTC
TRBV3-1	once	-	TRBJ2-5	18	CASTSSTGKGGNQETQYF	TGTGCCAGCACCTCGTCGACAGGGAAGGGAGGGAACCAAGAGACCCAGTACTTC
TRBV5-6	-	-	TRBJ2-5	14	CASSIPRGGETQYF	TGTGCCAGCAGCATACCCAGGGGCGGGGAGACCCAGTACTTC
TRBV27	few	-	TRBJ2-3	14	CASMAGPLTDTQYF	TGTGCCAGCATGGCAGGGCCATTGACAGATACGCAGTATTTT
TRBV29-1	-	TRBD2	TRBJ2-7	14	CSGMGLAGAAEQYF	TGCAGCGGCATGGGACTAGCGGGAGCAGCTGAGCAGTACTTC
TRBV29-1	few	-	TRBJ2-3	13	CSVPGRSTDTQYF	TGCAGCGTCCCCGGCAGGAGCACAGATACGCAGTATTTT
TRBV4-3	-	-	TRBJ2-5	14	CASSQDSTQETQYF	TGCGCCAGCAGCCAAGATTCCACCCAAGAGACCCAGTACTTC
TRBV15	many	-	TRBJ2-1	17	CATSRDRRLAAYNEQFF	TGTGCCACCAGCAGAGATAGGCGGCTAGCAGCCTACAATGAGCAGTTCTTC
TRBV7-8	-	TRBD2	TRBJ2-3	17	CASSPRLAGAILDTQYF	TGTGCCAGCAGCCCAAGACTAGCGGGTGCCATTCTGGATACGCAGTATTTT
TRBV12-3/TRBV12-4	many	TRBD1	TRBJ2-1	16	CASSPGTGGPLDEQFF	TGTGCCAGCAGTCCCGGGACAGGGGGCCCGTTGGATGAGCAGTTCTTC
TRBV5-6	-	-	TRBJ2-5	13	CASSQPGRQTQYF	TGTGCCAGCAGCCAACCGGGCAGGCAGACCCAGTACTTC
TRBV6-1	-	TRBD2	TRBJ2-1	14	CASSLRTSTEEQFF	TGTGCCAGCAGCCTCCGGACTAGCACAGAGGAGCAGTTCTTC
TRBV10-3	-	-	TRBJ2-7	13	CAIVAVGSYEQYF	TGTGCCATCGTGGCGGTTGGCTCCTACGAGCAGTACTTC
TRBV6-5	few	-	TRBJ2-2	12	CASEARTGELFF	TGTGCCAGCGAGGCTAGAACCGGGGAGCTGTTTTTT
TRBV6-5	many	TRBD2	TRBJ2-7	15	CASSYSGLDPHEQYF	TGTGCCAGCAGTTACTCGGGACTAGACCCCCACGAGCAGTACTTC
TRBV6-5	-	-	TRBJ2-7	14	CASSYGGGDYEQYF	TGTGCCAGCAGTTACGGCGGAGGGGACTACGAGCAGTACTTC
TRBV29-1	-	-	TRBJ2-7	13	CSARPNHSYEQYF	TGCAGCGCCCGACCTAACCACTCCTACGAGCAGTACTTC
TRBV29-1	many	TRBD1	TRBJ2-6	17	CSVEGTGGPSGANVLTF	TGCAGCGTTGAAGGGACAGGGGGTCCCTCTGGGGCCAACGTCCTGACTTTC
TRBV20-1	-	TRBD2	TRBJ2-7	14	CSAELAGGGDEQYF	TGCAGTGCGGAACTAGCGGGGGGAGGGGACGAGCAGTACTTC